This T cell receptor (beta chain) was found in a study of shared clonotypes between healthy human individuals. Whole-study context: CD4 naive and memory got three plates each, CD8 naive two, CD8 memory one.

The V end lost 6 bases, the J end lost 4 bases, and 16 bases lay between the germline ends. Germline V gene data show CDR1 as MDHEN and CDR2 as SYDVKM. CDR3 length: 15 residues. Splitting of each subset's genomic DNA was done evenly across several immunoSEQ plates. The data were produced by immunoSEQ multiplex PCR, yet TCRdb's version contains in-frame clones alone and is incomplete. This sample carries over a million clones, around 95% of them seen once, and the ten largest clones take 0.95% to 1.5%. This receptor was taken from a man aged 30 to 45 in good health. The V call is TRBV28, the J call TRBJ1-3; tentative D call: TRBD1 (5 bases). Sample: naive CD4+ T cells sorted from blood. Sample subset: CD45RA+ positively selected. The CDR3 bases are TGTGCCAGCAGAAATGGGGGAACGGGAGGAAACACCATATATTTT. This translates into CASRNGGTGGNTIYF.